This record covers a single TCR beta chain. Its antigen is not known. The primer mix had 60 Vbeta and 13 Jbeta primers. Assay used: immunoSEQ multiplex PCR; TCRdb lists only in-frame clones, some missing. This table lists about 20,000 clones. The data derive from a study of cytomegalovirus exposure and HLA in healthy donors. Study information: Prior work identified 120 million or so unique TCR beta sequences in 150 million to 200 million T cells. General observations from the study: Later on, an analysis found that several of the most significant clusters appeared to be linked to common viral pathogens, which included parvovirus B19. Owing to their indistinguishability, certain V segments, notably TRBV6-2 and TRBV6-3, were excluded. By a later analysis, the bulk of CMV-associated TCR beta chains appeared HLA-restricted.

This CDR3 has 15 residues. The V gene's germline CDR1 is MNHNS and CDR2 SASEGT. The germline V and J ends were trimmed by 8 bases and 2 bases, with 18 bases remaining between them. The sequenced material came from PBMCs. This TCR was sampled from a man aged 55 to 70 in good health and CMV-seropositive. The genes are TRBV6-1 and TRBJ1-1, with D maybe TRBD1 (5 bases). Here the CDR3 reads CASGVGGTGNTEAFF. For the CDR3, the DNA is TGTGCCAGCGGGGTAGGTGGTACAGGCAACACTGAAGCTTTCTTT.